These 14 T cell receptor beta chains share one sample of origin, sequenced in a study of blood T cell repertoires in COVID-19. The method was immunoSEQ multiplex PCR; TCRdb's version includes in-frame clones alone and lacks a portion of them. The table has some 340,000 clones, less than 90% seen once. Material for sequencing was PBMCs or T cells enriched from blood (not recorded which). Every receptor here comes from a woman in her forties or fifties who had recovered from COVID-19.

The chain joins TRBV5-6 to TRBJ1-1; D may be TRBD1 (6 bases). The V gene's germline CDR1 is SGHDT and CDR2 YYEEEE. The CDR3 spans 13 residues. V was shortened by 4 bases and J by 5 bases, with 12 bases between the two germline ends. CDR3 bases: TGTGCCAGCAGCCCAGGGGCTCGTACTGAAGCTTTCTTT. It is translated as CASSPGARTEAFF.

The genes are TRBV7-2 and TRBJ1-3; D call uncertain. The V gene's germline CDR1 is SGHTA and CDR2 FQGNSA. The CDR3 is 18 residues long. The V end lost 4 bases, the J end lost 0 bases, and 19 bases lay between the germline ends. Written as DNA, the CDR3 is TGTGCCAGCAGCTCGATGCAGACGGGAGGGCTCTCTGGAAACACCATATATTTT. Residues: CASSSMQTGGLSGNTIYF.

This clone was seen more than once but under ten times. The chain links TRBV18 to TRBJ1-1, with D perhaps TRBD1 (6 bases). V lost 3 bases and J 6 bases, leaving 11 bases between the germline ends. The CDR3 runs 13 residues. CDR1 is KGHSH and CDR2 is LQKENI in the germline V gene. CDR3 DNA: TGTGCCAGCTCACCTCAGGGGATCGCTGAAGCTTTCTTT. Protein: CASSPQGIAEAFF.

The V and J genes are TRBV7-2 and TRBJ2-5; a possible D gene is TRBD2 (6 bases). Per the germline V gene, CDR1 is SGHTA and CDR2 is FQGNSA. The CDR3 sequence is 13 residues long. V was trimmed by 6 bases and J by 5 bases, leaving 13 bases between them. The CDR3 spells CASSPTRVETQYF. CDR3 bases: TGTGCCAGCAGTCCGACTAGGGTGGAGACCCAGTACTTC.

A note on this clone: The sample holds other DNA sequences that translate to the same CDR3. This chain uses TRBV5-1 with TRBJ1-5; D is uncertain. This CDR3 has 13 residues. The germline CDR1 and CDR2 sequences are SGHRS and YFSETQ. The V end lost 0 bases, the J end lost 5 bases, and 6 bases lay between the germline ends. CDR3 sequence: CASSLDRDQPQHF. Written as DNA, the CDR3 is TGCGCCAGCAGCTTGGATCGGGATCAGCCCCAGCATTTT.

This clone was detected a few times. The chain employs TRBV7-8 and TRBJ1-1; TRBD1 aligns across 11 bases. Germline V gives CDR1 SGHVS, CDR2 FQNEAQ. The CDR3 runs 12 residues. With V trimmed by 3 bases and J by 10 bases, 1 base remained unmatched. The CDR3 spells CASSLDRGPAFF. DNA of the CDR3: TGTGCCAGCAGCTTGGACAGGGGGCCAGCTTTCTTT.

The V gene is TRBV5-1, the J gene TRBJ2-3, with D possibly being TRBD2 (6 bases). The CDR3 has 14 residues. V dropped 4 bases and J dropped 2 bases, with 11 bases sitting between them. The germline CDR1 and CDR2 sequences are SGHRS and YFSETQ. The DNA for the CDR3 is TGCGCCAGCAGCACCCGGACTACCACAGATACGCAGTATTTT. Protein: CASSTRTTTDTQYF.

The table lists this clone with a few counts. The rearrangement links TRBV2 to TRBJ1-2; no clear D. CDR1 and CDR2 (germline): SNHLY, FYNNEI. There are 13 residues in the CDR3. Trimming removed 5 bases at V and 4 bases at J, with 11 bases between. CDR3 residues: CASSLDGLYGYTF. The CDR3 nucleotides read TGTGCCAGCAGTCTGGACGGACTCTATGGCTACACCTTC.

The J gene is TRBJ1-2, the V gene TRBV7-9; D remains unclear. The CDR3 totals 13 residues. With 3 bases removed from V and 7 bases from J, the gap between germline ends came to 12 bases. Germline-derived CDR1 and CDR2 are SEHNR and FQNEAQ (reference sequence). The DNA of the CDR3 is TGTGCCAGCAGCTTGCACGACAAGGCTGGCTACACCTTC. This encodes CASSLHDKAGYTF.

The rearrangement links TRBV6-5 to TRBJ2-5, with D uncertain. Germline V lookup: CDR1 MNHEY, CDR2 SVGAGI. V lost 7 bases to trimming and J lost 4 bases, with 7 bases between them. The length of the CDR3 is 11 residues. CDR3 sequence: CASTARETQYF. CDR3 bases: TGTGCCAGCACCGCCAGAGAGACCCAGTACTTC.

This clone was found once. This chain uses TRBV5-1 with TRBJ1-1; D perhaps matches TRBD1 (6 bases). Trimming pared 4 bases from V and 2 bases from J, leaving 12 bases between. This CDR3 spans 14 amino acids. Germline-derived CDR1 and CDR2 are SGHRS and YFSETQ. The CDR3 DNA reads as TGCGCCAGCAGCCCGGACAGATCCAACACTGAAGCTTTCTTT. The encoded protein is CASSPDRSNTEAFF.

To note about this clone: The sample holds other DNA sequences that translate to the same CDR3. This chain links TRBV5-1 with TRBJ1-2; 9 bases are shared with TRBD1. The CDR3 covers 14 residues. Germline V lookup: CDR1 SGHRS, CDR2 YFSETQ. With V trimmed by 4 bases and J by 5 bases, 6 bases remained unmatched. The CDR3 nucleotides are TGCGCCAGCAGCCCGGGGACAGGGAATTATGGCTACACCTTC. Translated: CASSPGTGNYGYTF.

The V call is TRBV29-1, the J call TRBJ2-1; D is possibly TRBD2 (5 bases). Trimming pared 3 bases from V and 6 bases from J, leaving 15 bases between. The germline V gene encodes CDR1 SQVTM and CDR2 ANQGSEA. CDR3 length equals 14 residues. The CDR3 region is CSVDDPRGINEQFF. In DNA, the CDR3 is TGCAGCGTTGATGATCCACGGGGTATCAATGAGCAGTTCTTC.

The CDR3 here is CASSLGQGVSNQPQHF. CDR3 nucleotides: TGTGCCAGCAGCTTAGGACAGGGAGTTAGCAATCAGCCCCAGCATTTT. This sequence joins TRBV7-8 and TRBJ1-5; 7 bases align to TRBD1. The V segment lost 1 base and the J segment 0 bases; nucleotides outside the gene matches: 3. There are 16 residues in the CDR3. Germline lookup yields CDR1 SGHVS and CDR2 FQNEAQ.